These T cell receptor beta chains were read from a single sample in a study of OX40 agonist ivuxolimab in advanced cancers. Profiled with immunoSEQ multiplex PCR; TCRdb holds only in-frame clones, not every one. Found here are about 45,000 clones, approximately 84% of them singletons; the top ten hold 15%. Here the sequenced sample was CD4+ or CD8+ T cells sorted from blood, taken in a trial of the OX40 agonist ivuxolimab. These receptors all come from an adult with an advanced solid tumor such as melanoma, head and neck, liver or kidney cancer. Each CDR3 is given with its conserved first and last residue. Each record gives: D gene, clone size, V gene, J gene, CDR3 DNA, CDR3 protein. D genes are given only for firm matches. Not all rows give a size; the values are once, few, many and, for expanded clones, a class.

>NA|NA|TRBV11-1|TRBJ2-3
TGTGCCAGCAGCTTAGATGGGGTCACAGATACGCAGTATTTT
CASSLDGVTDTQYF
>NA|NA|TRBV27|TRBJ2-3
TGTGCCAGCAGACAGGTTTGGCCGGATACGCAGTATTTT
CASRQVWPDTQYF
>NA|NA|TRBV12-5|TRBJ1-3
TGTGCTAGTGGTTTGCCGTGGGGGCCCTCTGGAAACACCATATATTTT
CASGLPWGPSGNTIYF
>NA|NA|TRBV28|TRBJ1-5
TGTGCCAGCAGTTTGTGGGGCGACGGCAATCAGCCCCAGCATTTT
CASSLWGDGNQPQHF
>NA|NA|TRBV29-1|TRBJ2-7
TGCAGCGTCGCCGAGGCGGGGAGCTCCTACGAGCAGTACTTC
CSVAEAGSSYEQYF
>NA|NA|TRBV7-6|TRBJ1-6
TGTGCCAGCAGCCTCCGGGCGGACAACTATAATTCACCCCTCCACTTT
CASSLRADNYNSPLHF
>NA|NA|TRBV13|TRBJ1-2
TGTGCCAGCAGCTTACGTGGACAGATCTCTGGCTACACCTTC
CASSLRGQISGYTF
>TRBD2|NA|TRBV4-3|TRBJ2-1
TGCGCCAGCAGCCAAGATCGGGCGGGGGGGTACAATGAGCAGTTCTTC
CASSQDRAGGYNEQFF
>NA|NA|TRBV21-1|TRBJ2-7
TGTGCCAGCGGCTTCCGACAGGGGCGAGACGAGCAGTACTTC
CASGFRQGRDEQYF
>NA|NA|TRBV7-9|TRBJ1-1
TGTGCCAGCAGCTTATGGTCTGGGCCTGAAGCTTTCTTT
CASSLWSGPEAFF
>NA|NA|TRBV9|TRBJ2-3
TGTGCCAGCAGCGAAGGGGGTACTTCGGCAGATACGCAGTATTTT
CASSEGGTSADTQYF
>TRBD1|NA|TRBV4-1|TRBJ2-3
TGCGCCAGCAGCCAAGGACAGGGGGTCGCAGATACGCAGTATTTT
CASSQGQGVADTQYF
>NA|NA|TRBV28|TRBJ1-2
TGTGCCAGCAGTTTATTTGGACAGTCCTACACCTTC
CASSLFGQSYTF
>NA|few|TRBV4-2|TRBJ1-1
TGTGCCAGCAGCCAAGACGAGGGAGGCGTCTCTGAAGCTTTCTTT
CASSQDEGGVSEAFF
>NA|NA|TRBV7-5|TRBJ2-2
TGTGTCAGAAGCTTAGGGGGAGCCACCGGGGAGCTGTTTTTT
CVRSLGGATGELFF
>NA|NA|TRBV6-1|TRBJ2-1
TGTGCCAGCAGTGAAGCGCTTGAGCAGTTCTTC
CASSEALEQFF
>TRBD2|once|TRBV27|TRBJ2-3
TGTGCCAGCAGTCATGGGGCGGGGGTCGGTACGCAGTATTTT
CASSHGAGVGTQYF
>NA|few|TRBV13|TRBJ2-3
TGTGCCAGCAGCTTAGGCCCCGGCAGGGACCTCACAGATACGCAGTATTTT
CASSLGPGRDLTDTQYF
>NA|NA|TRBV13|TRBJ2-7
TGTGCCAGCAGCTCAACCGACTTGAATATAAACGAGCAGTACTTC
CASSSTDLNINEQYF
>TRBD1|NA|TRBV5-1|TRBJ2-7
TGCGCCAGCAGCTTCGACAGGGGGATCGCCTACGAGCAGTACTTC
CASSFDRGIAYEQYF
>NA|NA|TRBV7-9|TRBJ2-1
TGTGCCAGCAGCTTATTAGCGCACAATGAGCAGTTCTTC
CASSLLAHNEQFF
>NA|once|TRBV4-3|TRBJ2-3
TGCGCCAGCAGCCAAGAAGGGGGGAGCACAGATACGCAGTATTTT
CASSQEGGSTDTQYF
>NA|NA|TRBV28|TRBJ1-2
TGTGCCAGCAGTTTAGGGGCAGGGATGCATGGCTACACCTTC
CASSLGAGMHGYTF